This entry lists 10 T cell receptor beta chains sequenced from one sample in a study of blood T cell repertoires in COVID-19. The table came from immunoSEQ multiplex PCR; TCRdb's copy has only in-frame clones and leaves some out. Here the sample spans around 39,000 clones, about 85% being singletons. Specimen: peripheral blood. These receptor sequences come from a man of 80 years or more with active or convalescent COVID-19.

The chain recombines TRBV5-5 with TRBJ2-7; the match to TRBD1 covers 8 bases. This CDR3 has 17 amino acids. V lost 2 bases to trimming and J lost 1 base; unmatched junction nucleotides: 11. Germline assignment: CDR1 SGHKS and CDR2 YYEKEE (reference sequence). The CDR3: CASSFRGLPGLSYEQYF. The DNA of the CDR3 is TGTGCCAGCAGCTTCAGGGGGCTGCCGGGCTTGTCCTACGAGCAGTACTTC.

This clone was seen only once. This chain uses TRBV4-2 with TRBJ1-5, with 8 positions matching TRBD1. The CDR3 is 16 amino acids. From germline, CDR1 is LGHNA and CDR2 YNFKEQ. The J segment lost 6 bases and the V segment lost 0 bases, leaving 7 bases of the junction unmatched. CDR3 nucleotide sequence: TGTGCCAGCAGCCAAGAACCGGGACAGGAGTTTCAGCCCCAGCATTTT. It translates to CASSQEPGQEFQPQHF.

This chain links TRBV6-5 with TRBJ1-4; D is unclear. Germline CDR1 reads MNHEY; CDR2 reads SVGAGI. Deletions cut 9 bases from V and 7 bases from J, with 15 bases between. The CDR3 sequence is 13 residues long. The CDR3 protein is CASGKEESEKLFF. CDR3 nucleotide sequence: TGTGCCAGTGGGAAGGAGGAAAGTGAAAAACTGTTTTTT.

This clone came up once. The chain couples TRBV11-3 to TRBJ1-2; a weak D match, TRBD1 (5 bases). Trimming pared 5 bases from V and 6 bases from J, leaving 7 bases between. This CDR3 contains 11 residues. Per germline, CDR1 SGHNT and CDR2 YENEEA. CDR3 nucleotides: TGTGCCAGCAGCGAAGGGGATGGCTACACCTTC. Encoded protein: CASSEGDGYTF.

This chain connects TRBV4-2 to TRBJ2-5; D perhaps matches TRBD2 (6 bases). Trimming stripped 5 bases from V and 4 bases from J, with 14 bases between. Germline-derived CDR1 and CDR2 are LGHNA and YNFKEQ. CDR3 length: 14 residues. CDR3 residues: CASSEAEGRETQYF. CDR3 nucleotides: TGTGCCAGCAGCGAAGCGGAGGGGCGAGAGACCCAGTACTTC.

V is TRBV5-1 and J is TRBJ2-3; D is unclear. Germline V CDR1 and CDR2: SGHRS, YFSETQ. Deletions cut 0 bases from V and 7 bases from J, with 6 bases between. The CDR3 has 12 residues. The CDR3 sequence is CASSLGAYTQYF. The DNA of the CDR3 is TGCGCCAGCAGCTTGGGGGCATATACGCAGTATTTT.

CDR3 protein: CASSLYQGQPQHF. CDR3 nucleotides: TGTGCCAGCAGCTTATATCAGGGTCAGCCCCAGCATTTT. The chain is built from TRBV7-2 and TRBJ1-5, with TRBD1 as a possible D gene (5 bases). V lost 2 bases and J lost 6, with 8 bases in between. The CDR3 is 13 residues long. CDR1 SGHTA and CDR2 FQGNSA come from the germline V gene.

The V call is TRBV27, the J call TRBJ2-7; 7 bases match TRBD1. There are 15 residues in the CDR3. Germline CDR1 and CDR2: MNHEY and SMNVEV (reference sequence). The junction had 12 bases not matched to a gene; V was cut back by 1 base and J by 9 bases. The chain's CDR3 is CASSLWQGDRMVQYF. The CDR3 bases are TGTGCCAGCAGTTTATGGCAGGGGGACCGGATGGTGCAGTACTTC.

The J gene is TRBJ1-5, the V gene TRBV19, with a tentative D call TRBD1 (6 bases). The CDR3 covers 16 residues. V was shortened by 1 base and J by 4 bases, with 14 bases between the two germline ends. The germline gives CDR1 LNHDA, CDR2 SQIVND (reference sequence). This CDR3 reads CASSIVGGQGNQPQHF. The CDR3 DNA is TGTGCCAGTAGTATAGTGGGGGGGCAGGGTAATCAGCCCCAGCATTTT.

The rearrangement joins TRBV19 to TRBJ2-3, with 9 positions matching TRBD1. CDR1 is LNHDA and CDR2 is SQIVND in the germline V gene (reference sequence). This CDR3 comprises 18 residues. V lost 3 bases to trimming and J lost 5 bases; unmatched junction nucleotides: 15. The CDR3 coding sequence is TGTGCCAGTAGTATCCCACGGGACAGGGCCGAAGGAGGAGATACGCAGTATTTT. As protein: CASSIPRDRAEGGDTQYF.